This TCR beta chain was observed in a study of blood T cell repertoires in COVID-19. For the study at large: Sample material is recorded as cDNA or gDNA derived from T cells, B-cell-depleted T cells, or PBMCs.

Clinical histories supplied by participants themselves formed the basis of cohort assignment. Measured with immunoSEQ multiplex PCR; TCRdb has only the in-frame clones, and not every one. This table has around 250,000 clones, about 86% appearing once. This clone was seen a handful of times. This receptor was taken from a man aged 25-40 years with acute COVID-19. Specimen: PBMCs or T cells enriched from blood (not recorded which).

The CDR3 protein is CASSDRQGNSPLHF. The CDR3, as DNA: TGTGCCAGCAGCGACAGACAGGGTAATTCACCCCTCCACTTT. The chain carries TRBV9 and TRBJ1-6, with 7 positions matching TRBD1. CDR3 length: 14 amino acids. CDR1 is SGDLS and CDR2 is YYNGEE in the germline V gene. The V gene end was trimmed by 3 bases and the J gene end by 6 bases; junction bases not matched to a gene: 3.